Below are 11 T cell receptor beta chains sequenced from a single sample in a study of T cell repertoires in cytomegalovirus infection. TCRdb fed the reads into MiXCR, producing one record per CDR3 protein. The repertoire consists of about 310,000 distinct CDR3 sequences, with around a sixth occurring once and the leading ten covering about 12%. The source material was PBMCs. These TCRs come from a human donor in good health (CMV status not recorded). Some clones in this sample may be carry-over from other donors' samples.

This clonotype showed up just a few times. This rearrangement joins TRBV15 to TRBJ1-4; D might be TRBD1 (6 bases). This CDR3 region has 16 residues. Germline loops: CDR1 LNHNV, CDR2 YYDKDF (reference sequence). V was pared by 5 bases and J by 0 bases, with 13 bases between. For the CDR3, the DNA is TGTGCCACCAGCTTCGGACAGAAGACAACTAATGAAAAACTGTTTTTT. Protein: CATSFGQKTTNEKLFF.

The rearrangement uses TRBV4-2 and TRBJ1-2; a possible D gene is TRBD1 (5 bases). V lost 3 bases, J lost 1 base, and 12 bases lay in between. CDR1 and CDR2 from the germline V gene are LGHNA and YNFKEQ. The CDR3 sequence is 15 residues long. The CDR3 reads CASSHNDRDNYGYTF. The CDR3 DNA reads as TGTGCCAGCAGCCACAACGACAGAGATAACTATGGCTACACCTTC.

To note about this clonotype: This clone may be a read error of a much larger clone one base away. This sequence joins TRBV6-1 and TRBJ2-7; 8 bases align to TRBD1. Germline assignment: CDR1 MNHNS and CDR2 SASEGT. The junction had 8 bases not matched to a gene; V was cut back by 2 bases and J by 2 bases. The CDR3 length is 16 residues. The CDR3 DNA reads as TGTGCCAGCAGTGAAAACGGACAGGGATTTCCCTACGAGCAGTACTTC. Protein product: CASSENGQGFPYEQYF.

The rearrangement joins TRBV19 to TRBJ1-1, with TRBD1 identical over 10 bases. V lost 5 bases to trimming and J lost 4 bases; unmatched junction nucleotides: 16. Germline loops: CDR1 LNHDA, CDR2 SQIVND (reference sequence). The CDR3 consists of 18 residues. The DNA of the CDR3 is TGTGCCAGTAGTGCGCCGGGACAGGGGCCCCGAAGGGTCACTGAAGCTTTCTTT. It yields the protein CASSAPGQGPRRVTEAFF.

The rearrangement uses TRBV28 and TRBJ2-7; no reliable D call. The germline gives CDR1 MDHEN, CDR2 SYDVKM. Trimming shortened V by 3 bases and J by 2 bases, and 8 bases separated the two germline ends. The CDR3 totals 13 residues. The CDR3 loop is CASSFEQPYEQYF. The CDR3 DNA follows: TGTGCCAGCAGTTTTGAGCAGCCCTACGAGCAGTACTTC. Full variable domain (remainder filled in from reference TRBV28 and TRBJ2-7): DVKVTQSSRYLVKRTGEKVFLECVQDMDHENMFWYRQDPGLGLRLIYFSYDVKMKEKGDIPEGYSVSREKKERFSLILESASTNQTSMYLCASSFEQPYEQYFGPGTRLTVT.

This clonotype has only one observation. The chain joins TRBV7-3 to TRBJ2-5; D ambiguous. In germline, CDR1 is SGHTA, CDR2 FQGTGA. The CDR3 sequence is 14 residues long. V was pared by 2 bases and J by 5 bases, with 12 bases between. For the CDR3, the DNA is TGTGCCAGCAGCTTAGAGTGGAGTTGGGAGACCCAGTACTTC. Protein sequence: CASSLEWSWETQYF.

This sequence joins TRBV6-6 and TRBJ2-7, with D uncertain. The CDR3 totals 15 residues. The V end was cut by 5 bases, the J end by 0 bases, with 14 bases between. CDR1 is MNHNY, CDR2 SVGAGI, per germline (reference sequence). CDR3 residues: CASSPSTVPSYEQYF. CDR3 sequence (DNA): TGTGCCAGCAGTCCATCCACAGTCCCCTCCTACGAGCAGTACTTC.

This clonotype has only one observation. The V call is TRBV5-1, the J call TRBJ2-4; TRBD1 might be the D (6 bases). Trimming pared 0 bases from V and 14 bases from J, leaving 15 bases between. The CDR3 has 13 amino acids. Germline CDR1 and CDR2: SGHRS and YFSETQ. The CDR3 bases are TGCGCCAGCAGCTTGGGTAGCCAGGGGCCCGAGTACTTC. Residues: CASSLGSQGPEYF.

This clonotype was detected many times. The genes are TRBV7-2 and TRBJ1-1, with a weak D call TRBD1 (5 bases). Germline lookup yields CDR1 SGHTA and CDR2 FQGNSA. Trimming pared 2 bases from V and 6 bases from J, leaving 7 bases between. The CDR3 is 12 amino acids. The DNA of the CDR3 is TGTGCCAGCAGCTTATGGGGCTCTGAAGCTTTCTTT. Residues: CASSLWGSEAFF.

The table lists this clonotype with a few counts. This chain uses TRBV4-3 with TRBJ2-1; possibly TRBD2 for D (5 bases). The CDR3 extends over 14 amino acids. Germline V gene lookup returns CDR1 LGHNA and CDR2 YSLEER. V lost 2 bases and J lost 7, with 12 bases in between. CDR3 loop: CASSQMGSGNEQFF. The CDR3 nucleotides read TGCGCCAGCAGCCAAATGGGTTCGGGGAATGAGCAGTTCTTC.

This clonotype was counted many times. The rearrangement uses TRBV7-6 and TRBJ2-1; D is unresolved. Germline values: CDR1 SGHVS, CDR2 FNYEAQ. This CDR3 comprises 15 residues. Between the trimmed V and J ends, which lost 2 bases and 7 bases, there was a span of 15 bases. This CDR3 is CASSLPRVAPNEQFF. CDR3 in DNA: TGTGCCAGCAGCTTACCCCGAGTAGCCCCTAATGAGCAGTTCTTC.